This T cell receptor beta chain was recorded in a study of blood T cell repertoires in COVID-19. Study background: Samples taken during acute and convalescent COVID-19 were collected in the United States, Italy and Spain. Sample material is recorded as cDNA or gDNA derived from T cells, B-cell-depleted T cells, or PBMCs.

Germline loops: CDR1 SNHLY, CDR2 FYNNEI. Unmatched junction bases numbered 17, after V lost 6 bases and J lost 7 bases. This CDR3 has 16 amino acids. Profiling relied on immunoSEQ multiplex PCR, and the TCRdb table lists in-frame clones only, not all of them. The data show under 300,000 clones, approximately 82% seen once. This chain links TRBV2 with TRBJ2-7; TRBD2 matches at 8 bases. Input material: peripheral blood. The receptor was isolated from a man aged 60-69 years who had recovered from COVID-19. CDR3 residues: CASRSLSGAGAGEQYF. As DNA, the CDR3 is TGTGCCAGCAGGTCCCTCTCGGGAGCGGGAGCCGGAGAGCAGTACTTC.